This entry concerns a single T cell receptor (beta chain). The time point denotes: pretreatment peripheral blood. Using immunoSEQ multiplex PCR, the repertoire was profiled, and TCRdb retains in-frame clones only, with some absent. The top ten hold about 6.2% of the sample, which has approximately 79,000 clones, around 81% seen once. This sample is drawn from a study of PD-L1 blockade in urothelial cancer. Overall study: The patients had undergone anywhere from 0 to 3 prior chemotherapy regimens. Once treatment had started, blood was analyzed at 3 weeks (second dose) and again at 6 weeks.

This CDR3 contains 13 residues. Trimming removed 2 bases at V and 0 bases at J, with 5 bases between. Germline CDR1 is GTSNPN and CDR2 is SVGIG (reference sequence). The gene calls are TRBV30 and TRBJ2-1; no definite D call. Sample: PBMCs, taken around atezolizumab (anti-PD-L1) treatment. The sequence was collected from a man aged 40-50 years with urothelial cancer. CDR3 in amino acids: CAWSRGSYNEQFF. The DNA for the CDR3 is TGTGCCTGGAGTAGAGGCTCCTACAATGAGCAGTTCTTC.